The 25 T cell receptor beta chains below all came from one sample that was sequenced in a study of CD8 T cells in ankylosing spondylitis. TCRdb ran MiXCR on the 5' RACE reads and lists one entry per CDR3 protein. The data hold about 110,000 distinct CDR3 sequences, with about 24% observed a single time. The sequenced material came from synovial fluid, either unsorted or a sorted T cell fraction (not recorded which). The receptors come from a male donor with ankylosing spondylitis.

The chain carries TRBV5-4 and TRBJ1-3; 7 bases are a match to TRBD1. The CDR3 runs 15 residues. CDR1 is SGHNT, CDR2 YYREEE, per germline (reference sequence). V shed 4 bases and J 1 base; nucleotides not matched to a gene: 5. The CDR3 DNA follows: TGTGCCAGCAGCATCAGGGGGGGGTCTGGAAACACCATATATTTT. Amino acid sequence: CASSIRGGSGNTIYF.

This clonotype came up a few times. The chain combines TRBV25-1 with TRBJ2-1, with TRBD1 matching 10 bases. CDR3 length: 16 amino acids. J lost 7 bases, V lost 2 bases, and 8 bases had no gene match. Germline assignment: CDR1 MGHDK and CDR2 SYGVNS. The CDR3 DNA reads as TGTGCCAGCAGTGAAATCGGGACAGGGGCCAGAAATGAGCAGTTCTTC. This gives the protein CASSEIGTGARNEQFF.

The chain recombines TRBV30 with TRBJ1-2; D not certain. CDR3 length: 13 amino acids. Germline CDR1 GTSNPN, CDR2 SVGIG (reference sequence). CDR3 loop: CAHHREGGYGYTF. Here the CDR3 DNA reads TGTGCTCACCACCGGGAGGGAGGGTATGGCTACACCTTC.

This clonotype showed up just a few times. V usage is TRBV18 and J usage is TRBJ1-1; no firm D call. V gave up 6 bases and J gave up 6 bases, with 8 bases separating them. The CDR3 has 11 residues. Germline-derived CDR1 and CDR2 are KGHSH and LQKENI. CDR3 residues: CASSSGPEAFF. Here the CDR3 DNA reads TGTGCCAGCTCTTCCGGGCCTGAAGCTTTCTTT.

This clonotype was detected ten times or more. V is TRBV7-7 and J is TRBJ2-1; no reliable D call. CDR3 length: 14 amino acids. Germline values: CDR1 SSHAT, CDR2 FNYEAQ (reference sequence). V dropped 5 bases and J dropped 7 bases, with 15 bases sitting between them. The chain's CDR3 is CASSLGPTQNEQFF. The CDR3 bases are TGTGCCAGCAGCCTTGGACCCACCCAGAATGAGCAGTTCTTC.

This rearrangement joins TRBV5-1 to TRBJ1-1; no clear D gene. Trimming left V 0 bases short and J 1 base short, with 10 bases between. The CDR3 spans 15 residues. Germline loops: CDR1 SGHRS, CDR2 YFSETQ. The CDR3 sequence is CASSLAGSTNTEAFF. The CDR3 DNA reads TGCGCCAGCAGCTTGGCGGGCTCAACGAACACTGAAGCTTTCTTT. Together with reference TRBV5-1 and TRBJ1-1, the CDR3 gives the full variable domain: KAGVTQTPRYLIKTRGQQVTLSCSPISGHRSVSWYQQTPGQGLQFLFEYFSETQRNKGNFPGRFSGRQFSNSRSEMNVSTLELGDSALYLCASSLAGSTNTEAFFGQGTRLTVV.

This clonotype was detected only a few times. The chain has TRBV5-1 and TRBJ2-7; TRBD2 matches 12 bases. The V gene end was trimmed by 4 bases and the J gene end by 5 bases; junction bases not matched to a gene: 10. The germline gives CDR1 SGHRS, CDR2 YFSETQ. This CDR3 has 16 amino acids. The CDR3 region has the DNA TGCGCCAGCAGCCGGGGAACTAGCGGGAGGCACAACGAGCAGTACGTC. Protein product: CASSRGTSGRHNEQYV.

This chain links TRBV7-8 with TRBJ2-2; maybe TRBD2 (7 bases). The CDR3 is 15 amino acids. CDR1 and CDR2 from the germline V gene are SGHVS and FQNEAQ. V lost 0 bases and J lost 6, with 11 bases in between. CDR3 protein: CASSLAAGAAGELFF. DNA for the CDR3: TGTGCCAGCAGCTTAGCGGCGGGGGCTGCCGGGGAGCTGTTTTTT.

At least ten counts were recorded for this clonotype. The genes are TRBV3-1 and TRBJ1-5, with a possible D match to TRBD1 (5 bases). CDR1 and CDR2 from the germline V gene are LGHDT and YNNKEL (reference sequence). CDR3 length: 16 residues. V shed 1 base and J shed 2 bases, with 12 bases lying between them. The chain's CDR3 is CASSQAGGSGNQPQHF. The DNA for the CDR3 is TGTGCCAGCAGCCAAGCCGGGGGGTCAGGCAATCAGCCCCAGCATTTT.

This chain joins TRBV5-1 and TRBJ2-1, with TRBD2 matching over 7 bases. CDR1 SGHRS and CDR2 YFSETQ come from the germline V gene. J gave up 9 bases and V 4 bases, and 7 bases lay outside the gene matches. The CDR3 sequence is 13 residues long. CDR3 protein: CASSGGTTTEQFF. CDR3 sequence (DNA): TGCGCCAGCAGCGGGGGGACTACCACTGAGCAGTTCTTC. Looking up the rest from reference TRBV5-1 and TRBJ2-1 gives the full variable domain: KAGVTQTPRYLIKTRGQQVTLSCSPISGHRSVSWYQQTPGQGLQFLFEYFSETQRNKGNFPGRFSGRQFSNSRSEMNVSTLELGDSALYLCASSGGTTTEQFFGPGTRLTVL.

This chain joins TRBV19 and TRBJ2-1, with 9 bases aligning to TRBD2. The CDR3 runs 16 residues. From germline, CDR1 is LNHDA and CDR2 SQIVND (reference sequence). V lost 5 bases and J lost 4; bases outside the gene matches: 9. The chain's CDR3 is CASSPIAGARYNEQFF. For the CDR3, the DNA is TGTGCCAGTAGTCCCATAGCGGGAGCCAGATACAATGAGCAGTTCTTC.

This clonotype appeared a single time. The genes are TRBV10-1 and TRBJ2-1, with a weak D call TRBD1 (5 bases). CDR1 WNHNN and CDR2 SYGVQD come from the germline V gene (reference sequence). Trimming stripped 7 bases from V and 6 bases from J, with 13 bases between. The CDR3 sequence is 13 residues long. Written as DNA, the CDR3 is TGCGCCAGCACCCCGGACAACGTCAATGAGCAGTTCTTC. Protein: CASTPDNVNEQFF.

This clonotype was detected many times. The chain links TRBV6-2 or TRBV6-3 to TRBJ1-2, with TRBD1 matching 9 bases. The CDR3 consists of 15 residues. The germline gives CDR1 MNHEY, CDR2 SVGEGT. After removal of 8 bases from V and 1 base from J, the junction contained 8 bases not matched to a gene. Here the CDR3 DNA reads TGTGCCAGCCGAACGGGACAGGGCTATAACTATGGCTACACCTTC. This gives the protein CASRTGQGYNYGYTF.

This clonotype was detected once. The genes are TRBV12-3 or TRBV12-4 and TRBJ1-1; the D is unclear. The CDR3 totals 14 residues. Trimming took 3 bases from V and 0 from J, leaving 8 bases between them. This CDR3 is CASSLGYMNTEAFF. Written as DNA, the CDR3 is TGTGCCAGCAGTTTGGGGTACATGAACACTGAAGCTTTCTTT.

J is TRBJ2-3 and V is TRBV20-1; 12 bases fit TRBD2. The germline CDR1 and CDR2 sequences are DFQATT and SNEGSKA (reference sequence). J gave up 2 bases and V 3 bases, and 9 bases lay outside the gene matches. This CDR3 comprises 17 residues. The CDR3 sequence is CSASLLAGGPITDTQYF. The DNA of the CDR3 is TGCAGTGCTAGTTTGCTAGCGGGAGGGCCTATCACAGATACGCAGTATTTT.

This chain joins TRBV29-1 and TRBJ2-2, with 10 bases identical to TRBD1. CDR3 length: 14 residues. CDR1 and CDR2 (germline): SQVTM, ANQGSEA. J lost 3 bases, V lost 6 bases, and 4 bases had no gene match. The CDR3 reads CSVSGQGYTGELFF. Here the CDR3 DNA reads TGCAGCGTATCGGGACAGGGGTACACCGGGGAGCTGTTTTTT.

In this sample, this clonotype turned up a few times. V usage is TRBV10-1 and J usage is TRBJ2-3; D gene unclear. V lost 2 bases and J lost 4, with 1 base in between. The length of the CDR3 is 11 residues. Germline CDR1 and CDR2: WNHNN and SYGVQD (reference sequence). CDR3 sequence (DNA): TGCGCCAGCAGTGAGGCAGATACGCAGTATTTT. It encodes CASSEADTQYF.

The chain recombines TRBV7-2 with TRBJ2-5; 10 nucleotides match TRBD1. Trimming at V came to 5 bases and at J to 5 bases, leaving 11 bases not matched to a gene. The length of the CDR3 is 16 residues. Per the germline V gene, CDR1 is SGHTA and CDR2 is FQGNSA. The CDR3 DNA is TGTGCCAGCAGCCAATTGGGGGGACAGGGGTGGGAGACCCAGTACTTC. Translated: CASSQLGGQGWETQYF.

This clonotype appeared a few times. DNA of the CDR3: TGCGCCAGCCTTCAGGGGGGCTCGGGCACTGAAGCTTTCTTT. Encoded protein: CASLQGGSGTEAFF. This chain joins TRBV5-1 and TRBJ1-1, with 7 bases matching TRBD1. V was pared by 7 bases and J by 4 bases, with 10 bases of the junction left unmatched. Germline V lookup: CDR1 SGHRS, CDR2 YFSETQ. The CDR3 is 14 amino acids.

The V and J genes are TRBV10-3 and TRBJ1-2; D is unclear. V was clipped by 0 bases and J by 6 bases, with 17 bases between them. Germline values: CDR1 ENHRY, CDR2 SYGVKD. This CDR3 spans 16 amino acids. The CDR3 nucleotides read TGTGCCATCAGTGAGTCGGAGATACCCTACGGTAATGGCTACACCTTC. Protein: CAISESEIPYGNGYTF.

This clonotype has a handful of counts. V and J are TRBV24-1 and TRBJ2-1; D may be TRBD1 or TRBD2 (6 bases each). CDR3 length: 14 residues. Deletions cut 2 bases from V and 9 bases from J, with 13 bases between. CDR1 is KGHDR and CDR2 is SFDVKD in the germline V gene. The CDR3 loop reads CATSDSGGGSEQFF. DNA for the CDR3: TGTGCCACCAGTGATTCAGGAGGGGGAAGTGAGCAGTTCTTC.

This clonotype turned up a few times. This chain uses TRBV5-6 with TRBJ1-1, with unresolved D. Germline V gene sequence: CDR1 SGHDT, CDR2 YYEEEE. The CDR3 has 12 residues. Trimming cost V 2 bases and J 8 bases, with 10 bases left between them. The CDR3 DNA reads as TGTGCCAGCAGCTTTACCCGGGAAGAAGCTTTCTTT. It specifies CASSFTREEAFF.

The V gene is TRBV11-2, the J gene TRBJ1-2; the D is unclear. Trimming took off 2 bases at V and 5 bases at J, with 6 bases between the two ends. The CDR3 has 12 amino acids. Germline V gene data show CDR1 as SGHAT and CDR2 as FQNNGV. This CDR3 reads CASSLQLYGYTF. The CDR3 nucleotides read TGTGCCAGCAGCTTACAGCTTTATGGCTACACCTTC.

The CDR3, as DNA: TGTGCCACCACCTCCGCCTTGAGGGCTGAAAAACTGTTTTTT. Translating it yields CATTSALRAEKLFF. This chain connects TRBV15 to TRBJ1-4; D unclear. Trimming shortened V by 7 bases and J by 7 bases, and 16 bases separated the two germline ends. Germline V gene data show CDR1 as LNHNV and CDR2 as YYDKDF (reference sequence). The CDR3 spans 14 residues.

This clonotype was seen ten or more times. The rearrangement links TRBV20-1 to TRBJ1-1; 8 bases agree with TRBD1. The V gene end was trimmed by 0 bases and the J gene end by 1 base; junction bases not matched to a gene: 1. From germline, CDR1 is DFQATT and CDR2 SNEGSKA (reference sequence). The CDR3 contains 14 residues. Written as DNA, the CDR3 is TGCAGTGCTAGAGATGGACAGGGGAACACTGAAGCTTTCTTT. This codes for CSARDGQGNTEAFF.